This T cell receptor beta chain is drawn from a study of blood T cell repertoires in COVID-19. Looking at the study overall: Whether acute or convalescent, the COVID-19 samples came from the United States, Italy and Spain. Sources were T cells, B-cell-depleted T cells, or PBMCs; the material itself was cDNA or gDNA.

Per the study methods: Estimates of nucleated cell counts were drawn from the amplification of reference gene primers. Data came from immunoSEQ multiplex PCR; TCRdb stores just in-frame clones and leaves some out. V, J and clone size reflect that table, while D and trimming were determined from the DNA. The sample contains around 24,000 clones, roughly 88% of which appear only once. CDR3 size: 14 residues. Looked up from germline, CDR1 is SGHDT and CDR2 is YYEEEE. The V and J ends lost 5 bases and 7 bases, in that order; junction bases with no gene match: 10. This receptor was identified in a human donor with active COVID-19. The donor label of this sample is uncertain. The chain employs TRBV5-6 and TRBJ2-7, with 9 bases aligning to TRBD1. The sample taken for sequencing was peripheral blood. For the CDR3, the DNA is TGTGCCAGCAGTCGGATTAACAGGGGGCGTGAGCAGTACTTC. Translating it yields CASSRINRGREQYF.